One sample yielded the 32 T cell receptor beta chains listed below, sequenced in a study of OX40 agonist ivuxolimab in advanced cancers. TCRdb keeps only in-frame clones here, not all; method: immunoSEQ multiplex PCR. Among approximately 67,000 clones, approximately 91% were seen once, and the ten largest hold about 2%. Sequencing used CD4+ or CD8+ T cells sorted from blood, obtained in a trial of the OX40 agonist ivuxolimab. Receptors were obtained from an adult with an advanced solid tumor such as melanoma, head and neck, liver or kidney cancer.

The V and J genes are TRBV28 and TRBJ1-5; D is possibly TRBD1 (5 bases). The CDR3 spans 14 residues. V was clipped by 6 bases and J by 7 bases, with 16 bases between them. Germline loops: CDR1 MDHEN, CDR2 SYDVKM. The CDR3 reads CASRNAGSRQPQHF. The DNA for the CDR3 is TGTGCCAGCAGGAATGCAGGGAGTAGGCAGCCCCAGCATTTT.

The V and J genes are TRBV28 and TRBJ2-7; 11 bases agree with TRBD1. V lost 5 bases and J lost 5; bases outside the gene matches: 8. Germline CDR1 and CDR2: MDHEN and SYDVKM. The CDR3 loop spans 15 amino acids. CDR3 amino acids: CASSPVGQGGDEQYF. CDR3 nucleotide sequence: TGTGCCAGCAGTCCCGTGGGACAGGGGGGCGACGAGCAGTACTTC.

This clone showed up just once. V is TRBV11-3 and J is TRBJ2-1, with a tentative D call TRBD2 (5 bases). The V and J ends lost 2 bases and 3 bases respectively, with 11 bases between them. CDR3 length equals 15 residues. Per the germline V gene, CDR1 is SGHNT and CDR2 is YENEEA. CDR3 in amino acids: CASSLRGSIYNEQFF. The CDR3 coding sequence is TGTGCCAGCAGCTTAAGAGGGAGTATCTACAATGAGCAGTTCTTC. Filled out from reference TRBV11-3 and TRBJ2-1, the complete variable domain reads EAGVVQSPRYKIIEKKQPVAFWCNPISGHNTLYWYLQNLGQGPELLIRYENEEAVDDSQLPKDRFSAERLKGVDSTLKIQPAELGDSAVYLCASSLRGSIYNEQFFGPGTRLTVL.

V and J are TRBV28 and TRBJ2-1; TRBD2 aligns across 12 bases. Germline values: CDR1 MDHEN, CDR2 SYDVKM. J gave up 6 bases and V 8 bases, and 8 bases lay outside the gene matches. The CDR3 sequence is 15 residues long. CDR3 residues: CASVTTLAGGNEQFF. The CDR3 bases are TGTGCCAGCGTAACAACACTAGCGGGGGGCAATGAGCAGTTCTTC.

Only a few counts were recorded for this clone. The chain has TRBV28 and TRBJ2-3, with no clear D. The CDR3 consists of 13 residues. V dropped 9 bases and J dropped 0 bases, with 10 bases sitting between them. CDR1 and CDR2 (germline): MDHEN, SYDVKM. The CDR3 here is CASYKLSTDTQYF. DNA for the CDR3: TGTGCCAGTTACAAGTTAAGCACAGATACGCAGTATTTT.

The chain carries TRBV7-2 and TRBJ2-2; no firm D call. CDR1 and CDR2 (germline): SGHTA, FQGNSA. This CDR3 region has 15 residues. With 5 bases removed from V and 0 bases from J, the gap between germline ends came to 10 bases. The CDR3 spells CASSPTNANTGELFF. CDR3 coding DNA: TGTGCCAGCAGCCCGACCAACGCGAACACCGGGGAGCTGTTTTTT.

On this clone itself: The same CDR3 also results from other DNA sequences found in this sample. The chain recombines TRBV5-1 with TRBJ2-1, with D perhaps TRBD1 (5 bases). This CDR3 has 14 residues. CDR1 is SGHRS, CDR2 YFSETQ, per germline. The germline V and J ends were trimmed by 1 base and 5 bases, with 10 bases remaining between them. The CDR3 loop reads CASSLSTGDNEQFF. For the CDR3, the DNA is TGCGCCAGCAGCTTGAGCACAGGCGACAATGAGCAGTTCTTC.

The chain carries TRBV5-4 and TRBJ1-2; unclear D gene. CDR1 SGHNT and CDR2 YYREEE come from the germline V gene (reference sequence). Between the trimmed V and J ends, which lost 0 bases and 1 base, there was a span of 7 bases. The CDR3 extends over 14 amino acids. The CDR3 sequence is CASSLEVNNYGYTF. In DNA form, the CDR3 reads TGTGCCAGCAGCTTGGAGGTGAATAACTATGGCTACACCTTC.

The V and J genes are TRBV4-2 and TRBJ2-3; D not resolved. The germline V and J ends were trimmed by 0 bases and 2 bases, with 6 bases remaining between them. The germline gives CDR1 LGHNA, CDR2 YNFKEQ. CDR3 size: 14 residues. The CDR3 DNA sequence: TGTGCCAGCAGCCAAGATCTAACCACAGATACGCAGTATTTT. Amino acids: CASSQDLTTDTQYF.

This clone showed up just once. CDR3 residues: CASSYSTGGGVNEQFF. The DNA of the CDR3 is TGTGCCAGCAGTTACTCGACAGGGGGCGGAGTAAATGAGCAGTTCTTC. The chain joins TRBV6-6 to TRBJ2-1; TRBD1 matches at 10 bases. With V trimmed by 0 bases and J by 7 bases, 6 bases remained unmatched. The CDR3 consists of 16 residues. Germline CDR1 MNHNY, CDR2 SVGAGI (reference sequence).

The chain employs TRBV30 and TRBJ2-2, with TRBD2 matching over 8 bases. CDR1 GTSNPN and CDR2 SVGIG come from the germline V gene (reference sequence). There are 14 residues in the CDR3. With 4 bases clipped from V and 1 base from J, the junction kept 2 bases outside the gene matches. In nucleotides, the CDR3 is TGTGCCTGGAACGGGGGGGAGAACACCGGGGAGCTGTTTTTT. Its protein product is CAWNGGENTGELFF.

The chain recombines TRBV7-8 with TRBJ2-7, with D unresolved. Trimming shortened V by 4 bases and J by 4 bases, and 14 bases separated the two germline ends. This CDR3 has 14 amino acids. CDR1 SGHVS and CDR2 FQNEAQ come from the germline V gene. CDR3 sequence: CASSWAGQDYEQYF. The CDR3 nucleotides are TGTGCCAGCAGCTGGGCTGGTCAGGATTACGAGCAGTACTTC.

The CDR3 spells CASSPLAGGLNVLTF. The CDR3 DNA follows: TGTGCCAGCAGTCCCTTGGCGGGGGGGCTCAACGTCCTGACTTTC. V usage is TRBV28 and J usage is TRBJ2-6; 9 bases agree with TRBD2. The CDR3 runs 15 residues. CDR1 MDHEN and CDR2 SYDVKM come from the germline V gene. The V gene end was trimmed by 5 bases and the J gene end by 9 bases; junction bases not matched to a gene: 8.

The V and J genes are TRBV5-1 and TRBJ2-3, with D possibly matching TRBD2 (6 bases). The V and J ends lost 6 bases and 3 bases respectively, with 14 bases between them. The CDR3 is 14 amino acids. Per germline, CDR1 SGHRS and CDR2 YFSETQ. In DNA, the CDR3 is TGCGCCAGCACCCCCGGAGGGTATACAGATACGCAGTATTTT. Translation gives CASTPGGYTDTQYF.

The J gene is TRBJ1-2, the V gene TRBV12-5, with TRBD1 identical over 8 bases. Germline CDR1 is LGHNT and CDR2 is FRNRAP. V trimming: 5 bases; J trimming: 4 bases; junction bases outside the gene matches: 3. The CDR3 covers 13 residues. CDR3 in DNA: TGTGCTAGTGGTATAGGGACAGGCTATGGCTACACCTTC. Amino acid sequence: CASGIGTGYGYTF.

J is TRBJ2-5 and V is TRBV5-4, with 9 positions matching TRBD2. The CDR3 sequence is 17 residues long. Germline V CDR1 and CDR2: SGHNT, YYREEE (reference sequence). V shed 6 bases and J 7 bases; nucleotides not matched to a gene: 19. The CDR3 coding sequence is TGTGCCAGCACCTTCGGACCGACGGTGGGTAGCGGGAGGACCCAGTACTTC. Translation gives CASTFGPTVGSGRTQYF.

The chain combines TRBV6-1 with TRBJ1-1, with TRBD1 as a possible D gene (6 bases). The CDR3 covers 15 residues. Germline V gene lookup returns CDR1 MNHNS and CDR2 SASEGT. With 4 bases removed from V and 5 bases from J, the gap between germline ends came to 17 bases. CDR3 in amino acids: CASSASTGYRTEAFF. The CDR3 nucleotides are TGTGCCAGCAGTGCCTCCACAGGGTATCGAACTGAAGCTTTCTTT.

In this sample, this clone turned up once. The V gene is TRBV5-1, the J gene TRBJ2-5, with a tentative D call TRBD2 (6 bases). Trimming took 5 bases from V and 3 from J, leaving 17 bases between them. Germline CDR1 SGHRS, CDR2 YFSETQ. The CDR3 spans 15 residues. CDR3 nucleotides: TGCGCCAGCAGACGGGGGAACGGGGGAAAAGAGACCCAGTACTTC. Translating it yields CASRRGNGGKETQYF.

The CDR3 DNA reads as TGTGCCAGCAGTTTTACCGGACTAGCTCTCAATGAGCAGTTCTTC. Its protein is CASSFTGLALNEQFF. The chain recombines TRBV28 with TRBJ2-1; 8 bases are a match to TRBD2. V trimming: 3 bases; J trimming: 6 bases; junction bases outside the gene matches: 7. This CDR3 contains 15 residues. CDR1 and CDR2 (germline): MDHEN, SYDVKM.

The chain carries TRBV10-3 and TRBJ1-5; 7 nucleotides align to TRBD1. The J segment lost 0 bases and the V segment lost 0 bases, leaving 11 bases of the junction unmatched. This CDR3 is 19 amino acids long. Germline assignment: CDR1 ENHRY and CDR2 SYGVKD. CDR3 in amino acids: CAISESRAGQTHSNQPQHF. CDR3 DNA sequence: TGTGCCATCAGTGAGTCTAGGGCGGGACAGACTCATAGCAATCAGCCCCAGCATTTT.

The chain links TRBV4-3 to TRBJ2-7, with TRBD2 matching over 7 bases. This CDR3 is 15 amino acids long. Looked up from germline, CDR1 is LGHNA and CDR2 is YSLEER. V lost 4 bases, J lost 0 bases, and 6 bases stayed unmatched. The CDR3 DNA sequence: TGCGCCAGCAGCCCTACCCGGACTAGCTCCTACGAGCAGTACTTC. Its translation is CASSPTRTSSYEQYF.

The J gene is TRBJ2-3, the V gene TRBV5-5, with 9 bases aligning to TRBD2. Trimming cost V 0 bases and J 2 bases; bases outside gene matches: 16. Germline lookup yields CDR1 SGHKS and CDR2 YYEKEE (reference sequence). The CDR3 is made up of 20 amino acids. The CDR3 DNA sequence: TGTGCCAGCAGCTTGGAACGCGGGGGGGCCATATTTAGTTTCACAGATACGCAGTATTTT. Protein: CASSLERGGAIFSFTDTQYF. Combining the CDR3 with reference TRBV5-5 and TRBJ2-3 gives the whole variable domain DAGVTQSPTHLIKTRGQQVTLRCSPISGHKSVSWYQQVLGQGPQFIFQYYEKEERGRGNFPDRFSARQFPNYSSELNVNALLLGDSALYLCASSLERGGAIFSFTDTQYFGPGTRLTVL.

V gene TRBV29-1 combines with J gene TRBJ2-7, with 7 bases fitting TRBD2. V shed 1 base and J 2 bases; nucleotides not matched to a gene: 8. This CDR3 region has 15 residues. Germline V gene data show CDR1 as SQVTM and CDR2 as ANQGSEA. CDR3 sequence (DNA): TGCAGCGTTGAAGGACTTATCGGGAGGACCTACGAGCAGTACTTC. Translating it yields CSVEGLIGRTYEQYF.

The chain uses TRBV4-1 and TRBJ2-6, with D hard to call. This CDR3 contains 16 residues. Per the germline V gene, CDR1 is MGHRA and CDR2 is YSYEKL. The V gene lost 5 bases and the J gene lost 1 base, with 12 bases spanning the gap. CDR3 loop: CASSKVPRSGANVLTF. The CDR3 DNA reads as TGCGCCAGCAGCAAAGTCCCCAGATCTGGGGCCAACGTCCTGACTTTC.

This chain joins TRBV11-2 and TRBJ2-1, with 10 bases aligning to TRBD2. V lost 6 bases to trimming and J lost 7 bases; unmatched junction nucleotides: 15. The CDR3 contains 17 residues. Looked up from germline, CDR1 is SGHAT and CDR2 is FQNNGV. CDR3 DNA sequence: TGTGCCAGCAGTTCTACACTAAATAGCGGGAGGACGAATGAGCAGTTCTTC. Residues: CASSSTLNSGRTNEQFF.

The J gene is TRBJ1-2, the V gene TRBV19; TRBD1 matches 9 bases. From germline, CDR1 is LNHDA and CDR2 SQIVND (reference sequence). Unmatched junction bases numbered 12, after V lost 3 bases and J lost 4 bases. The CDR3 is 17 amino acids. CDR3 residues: CASSIDLQTGGIYGYTF. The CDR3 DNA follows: TGTGCCAGTAGTATTGATCTGCAGACAGGGGGAATCTATGGCTACACCTTC.

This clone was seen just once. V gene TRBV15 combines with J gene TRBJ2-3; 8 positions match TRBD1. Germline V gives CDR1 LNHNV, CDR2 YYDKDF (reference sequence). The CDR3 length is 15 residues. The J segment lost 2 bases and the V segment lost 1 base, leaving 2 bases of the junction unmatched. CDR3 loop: CATSRGQGTTDTQYF. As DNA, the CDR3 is TGTGCCACCAGCAGAGGACAGGGGACCACAGATACGCAGTATTTT.

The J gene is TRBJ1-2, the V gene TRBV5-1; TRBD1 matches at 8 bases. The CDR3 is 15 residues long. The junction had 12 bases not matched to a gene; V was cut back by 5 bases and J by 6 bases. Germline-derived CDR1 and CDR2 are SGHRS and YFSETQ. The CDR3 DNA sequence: TGCGCCAGCAGTAGGCAGGGGGCCCCCTCAGATGGCTACACCTTC. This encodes CASSRQGAPSDGYTF.

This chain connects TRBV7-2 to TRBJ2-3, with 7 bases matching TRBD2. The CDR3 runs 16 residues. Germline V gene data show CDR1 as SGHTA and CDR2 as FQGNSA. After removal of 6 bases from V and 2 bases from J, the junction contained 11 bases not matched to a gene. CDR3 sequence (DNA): TGTGCCAGCAGATTGGGAGCGGGAACGAACACAGATACGCAGTATTTT. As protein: CASRLGAGTNTDTQYF.

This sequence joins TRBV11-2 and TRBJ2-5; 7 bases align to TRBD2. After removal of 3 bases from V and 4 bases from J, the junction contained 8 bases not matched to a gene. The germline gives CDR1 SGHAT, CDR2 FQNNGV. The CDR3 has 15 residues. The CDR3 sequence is CASSFRGGPGETQYF. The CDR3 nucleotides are TGTGCCAGCAGCTTCCGGGGAGGGCCTGGAGAGACCCAGTACTTC.

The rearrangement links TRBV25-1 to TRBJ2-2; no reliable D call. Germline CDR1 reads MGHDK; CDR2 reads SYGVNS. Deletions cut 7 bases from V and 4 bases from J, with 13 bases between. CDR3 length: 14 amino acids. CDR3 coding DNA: TGTGCCAGCACTAGGGATTATCCCACCGGGGAGCTGTTTTTT. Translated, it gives CASTRDYPTGELFF.

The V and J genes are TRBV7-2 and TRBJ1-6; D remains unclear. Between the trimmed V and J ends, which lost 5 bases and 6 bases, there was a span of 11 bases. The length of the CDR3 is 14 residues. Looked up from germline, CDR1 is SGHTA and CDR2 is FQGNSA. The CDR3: CASSRAGLNSPLHF. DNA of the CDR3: TGTGCCAGCAGCCGTGCGGGTCTTAATTCACCCCTCCACTTT.